The 25 T cell receptor beta chains in this list originate from one sample, sequenced in a study of Graves' ophthalmopathy and Graves' hyperthyroidism. Using RNA transcripts, the TCR beta CDR3 regions were amplified. RT-PCR was first run with HTBI primers, then multiplex PCR in a second round. TCRdb re-analysed the multiplex PCR reads in MiXCR, keeping a single row per CDR3 protein. The sample has about 150,000 distinct CDR3 sequences, 37% seen once. The sample comprised peripheral blood. The receptors stem from a woman in her forties with Graves' ophthalmopathy.

The V call is TRBV12-3 or TRBV12-4, the J call TRBJ1-5; TRBD1 might be the D (5 bases). Trimming shortened V by 5 bases and J by 9 bases, and 11 bases separated the two germline ends. The CDR3 is 12 amino acids. CDR3 coding DNA: TGTGCCAGCAGTCTGGGGGGTTGGCCCCAGCATTTT. It encodes CASSLGGWPQHF.

This chain uses TRBV10-3 with TRBJ1-2, with D maybe TRBD1 (5 bases). CDR1 is ENHRY, CDR2 SYGVKD, per germline. The CDR3 length is 14 residues. The germline V and J ends were trimmed by 4 bases and 6 bases, with 15 bases remaining between them. The CDR3 here is CAISGGGARDGYTF. The CDR3 region has the DNA TGTGCCATCAGTGGTGGCGGGGCGCGGGATGGCTACACCTTC.

This chain joins TRBV6-1 and TRBJ1-3; TRBD1 aligns across 7 bases. Germline V gene lookup returns CDR1 MNHNS and CDR2 SASEGT. CDR3 length: 15 amino acids. V lost 4 bases to trimming and J lost 0 bases; unmatched junction nucleotides: 3. CDR3 residues: CASSGGQHSGNTIYF. CDR3 coding DNA: TGTGCCAGCAGTGGGGGACAGCACTCTGGAAACACCATATATTTT.

The rearrangement joins TRBV7-2 to TRBJ1-1; no firm D call. The germline V gene encodes CDR1 SGHTA and CDR2 FQGNSA. The CDR3 sequence is 12 residues long. Trimming left V 1 base short and J 7 bases short, with 7 bases between. The CDR3 sequence: CASSLVVGEAFF. The DNA for the CDR3 is TGTGCCAGCAGCTTAGTGGTTGGTGAAGCTTTCTTT.

The chain is built from TRBV28 and TRBJ2-7, with 11 bases that match TRBD2. The length of the CDR3 is 16 residues. Germline V gene lookup returns CDR1 MDHEN and CDR2 SYDVKM. The ends lost 6 bases at V and 7 bases at J; junction bases unmatched: 14. CDR3 region: CASRESLAGGPGEQYF. Here the CDR3 DNA reads TGTGCCAGCAGAGAAAGTTTAGCGGGAGGGCCAGGAGAGCAGTACTTC.

This clonotype showed up many times. The rearrangement links TRBV24-1 to TRBJ1-1; D ambiguous. The length of the CDR3 is 12 residues. Germline CDR1 is KGHDR and CDR2 is SFDVKD. V was cut by 3 bases and J by 7 bases, with 8 bases left in between. The CDR3 loop reads CATSDGGREAFF. The CDR3 DNA follows: TGTGCCACCAGTGATGGAGGGCGTGAAGCTTTCTTT.

This clonotype was seen ten or more times. This rearrangement joins TRBV2 to TRBJ1-5; perhaps TRBD1 as D (6 bases). Trimming stripped 7 bases from V and 6 bases from J, with 13 bases between. CDR3 length: 13 amino acids. Germline CDR1 reads SNHLY; CDR2 reads FYNNEI. The CDR3 loop reads CASNPGEGQPQHF. The CDR3 DNA reads TGTGCCAGCAATCCAGGGGAGGGTCAGCCCCAGCATTTT.

At least ten counts were recorded for this clonotype. The chain is built from TRBV9 and TRBJ1-2; D may be TRBD1 (6 bases). V dropped 7 bases and J dropped 6 bases, with 25 bases sitting between them. CDR1 and CDR2 (germline): SGDLS, YYNGEE. The CDR3 length is 16 residues. The CDR3, as DNA: TGTGCCAGCGAAGGGGGTGCGGGCGTCCGAGCGGATGGCTACACCTTC. Translated: CASEGGAGVRADGYTF.

The chain links TRBV12-3 or TRBV12-4 to TRBJ2-7; 7 bases match TRBD1. V was pared by 2 bases and J by 2 bases, with 6 bases of the junction left unmatched. CDR3 length: 15 residues. The CDR3 nucleotides are TGTGCCAGCAGTTTAATAGCAGGGGGTCCCTACGAGCAGTACTTC. This translates into CASSLIAGGPYEQYF.

There are many counts of this clonotype. This sequence joins TRBV28 and TRBJ1-1, with a tentative D call TRBD1 (6 bases). This CDR3 is 14 amino acids long. Germline CDR1 is MDHEN and CDR2 is SYDVKM. V was pared by 4 bases and J by 5 bases, with 14 bases between. DNA of the CDR3: TGTGCCAGCAGTTCTCCCCAGGGGCGTACTGAAGCTTTCTTT. It is translated as CASSSPQGRTEAFF.

The rearrangement joins TRBV29-1 to TRBJ2-5; the D gene is possibly TRBD2 (5 bases). Germline CDR1 SQVTM, CDR2 ANQGSEA. Trimming stripped 1 base from V and 3 bases from J, with 9 bases between. The CDR3 is 13 residues long. The CDR3 DNA sequence: TGCAGCGTTGAAGCCCCAGCGGAAGAGACCCAGTACTTC. As protein: CSVEAPAEETQYF.

At least ten counts were recorded for this clonotype. The chain uses TRBV28 and TRBJ2-5; no reliable D call. In germline, CDR1 is MDHEN, CDR2 SYDVKM. The CDR3 consists of 14 residues. Trimming pared 5 bases from V and 1 base from J, leaving 11 bases between. The CDR3 DNA reads as TGTGCCAGCAGTACCGGACGAAGCCAAGAGACCCAGTACTTC. This translates into CASSTGRSQETQYF. Complete variable domain (other parts from reference TRBV28 and TRBJ2-5): DVKVTQSSRYLVKRTGEKVFLECVQDMDHENMFWYRQDPGLGLRLIYFSYDVKMKEKGDIPEGYSVSREKKERFSLILESASTNQTSMYLCASSTGRSQETQYFGPGTRLLVL.

This clonotype was recorded many times. CDR3 in DNA: TGTGCCAGCAGCGAAACCCCGTATGGGGGGGCAGGGGAGACCCAGTACTTC. Translating it yields CASSETPYGGAGETQYF. The rearrangement uses TRBV9 and TRBJ2-5; a possible D gene is TRBD2 (7 bases). CDR3 length equals 17 residues. Trimming pared 3 bases from V and 5 bases from J, leaving 23 bases between. Germline V lookup: CDR1 SGDLS, CDR2 YYNGEE.

The chain joins TRBV28 to TRBJ2-2; D is possibly TRBD1 (6 bases). CDR1 is MDHEN and CDR2 is SYDVKM in the germline V gene. CDR3 length equals 15 residues. The V and J ends lost 1 base and 5 bases respectively, with 11 bases between them. The CDR3 DNA reads as TGTGCCAGCAGTTTATCAGGGGCTCGGACCGGGGAGCTGTTTTTT. Amino acids: CASSLSGARTGELFF.

V and J are TRBV7-2 and TRBJ1-5, with D hard to call. Looked up from germline, CDR1 is SGHTA and CDR2 is FQGNSA. CDR3 length: 12 residues. Trimming removed 5 bases from V and 4 bases from J, with 6 bases in between. The CDR3 region is CASSPRNQPQHF. CDR3 bases: TGTGCCAGCAGCCCCCGTAATCAGCCCCAGCATTTT.

This chain links TRBV18 with TRBJ2-5; no clear D gene. Between the trimmed V and J ends, which lost 10 bases and 7 bases, there was a span of 22 bases. The CDR3 is 14 residues long. Germline V gives CDR1 KGHSH, CDR2 LQKENI. CDR3 in amino acids: CATSDPGPRGTQYF. Here the CDR3 DNA reads TGTGCCACCAGTGACCCCGGACCTAGAGGGACCCAGTACTTC.

This clonotype was counted many times. This rearrangement joins TRBV6-5 to TRBJ2-4; D might be TRBD2 (6 bases). The V gene's germline CDR1 is MNHEY and CDR2 SVGAGI. The V end was cut by 2 bases, the J end by 0 bases, with 14 bases between. The CDR3 sequence is 17 residues long. The CDR3 loop is CASSYVAEVLAKNIQYF. Here the CDR3 DNA reads TGTGCCAGCAGTTACGTAGCGGAGGTCCTAGCCAAAAACATTCAGTACTTC.

The gene calls are TRBV6-2 or TRBV6-3 and TRBJ2-7, with 8 bases that match TRBD1. V dropped 6 bases and J dropped 3; count of bases not matched to a gene: 7. Per germline, CDR1 MNHEY and CDR2 SVGEGT. The CDR3 covers 14 residues. The CDR3 region has the DNA TGTGCCAGCAGACTCTCGACAGGGGTCTACGAGCAGTACTTC. It codes for CASRLSTGVYEQYF.

The chain combines TRBV28 with TRBJ1-5; TRBD1 might be the D (6 bases). V was trimmed by 5 bases and J by 6 bases, leaving 17 bases between them. Per the germline V gene, CDR1 is MDHEN and CDR2 is SYDVKM. The length of the CDR3 is 15 residues. The CDR3 loop is CASSIPQGKGQPQHF. CDR3 DNA: TGTGCCAGCAGTATCCCACAGGGAAAAGGTCAGCCCCAGCATTTT. Full variable domain (outside the CDR3, taken from reference TRBV28 and TRBJ1-5): DVKVTQSSRYLVKRTGEKVFLECVQDMDHENMFWYRQDPGLGLRLIYFSYDVKMKEKGDIPEGYSVSREKKERFSLILESASTNQTSMYLCASSIPQGKGQPQHFGDGTRLSIL.

CDR3 in DNA: TGTGCCAGCAGTCAACCCAATGGCTACACCTTC. Translation gives CASSQPNGYTF. V usage is TRBV28 and J usage is TRBJ1-2; D not certain. In germline, CDR1 is MDHEN, CDR2 SYDVKM. This CDR3 is 11 amino acids long. V lost 5 bases and J lost 6, with 7 bases in between.

The chain has TRBV7-2 and TRBJ2-5, with D hard to call. The V and J ends lost 3 bases and 11 bases respectively, with 13 bases between them. In germline, CDR1 is SGHTA, CDR2 FQGNSA. The length of the CDR3 is 12 residues. The CDR3 spells CASSFREPRQYF. CDR3 bases: TGTGCCAGCAGCTTCCGCGAGCCCCGGCAGTACTTC.

This clonotype was recorded many times. J is TRBJ1-5 and V is TRBV4-1; tentative D call: TRBD1 (5 bases). Trimming removed 0 bases at V and 6 bases at J, with 12 bases between. This CDR3 region has 15 residues. Germline CDR1 MGHRA, CDR2 YSYEKL. CDR3 sequence: CASSQDEKGLQPQHF. CDR3 DNA: TGCGCCAGCAGCCAAGATGAGAAGGGGCTTCAGCCCCAGCATTTT.

V is TRBV24-1 and J is TRBJ2-5; the match to TRBD2 covers 7 bases. This CDR3 spans 13 amino acids. The germline gives CDR1 KGHDR, CDR2 SFDVKD. V shed 5 bases and J 5 bases; nucleotides not matched to a gene: 4. For the CDR3, the DNA is TGTGCCACCAGTGTCAGCGGGATGGAGACCCAGTACTTC. Its protein product is CATSVSGMETQYF.

This clonotype was detected ten times or more. For the CDR3, the DNA is TGTGCCAGCAGTTACGCCCCCAGCTCCTACGAGCAGTACTTC. Amino acid sequence: CASSYAPSSYEQYF. The V gene is TRBV6-5, the J gene TRBJ2-7, with D unclear. The germline CDR1 and CDR2 sequences are MNHEY and SVGAGI. This CDR3 spans 14 amino acids. Deletions cut 2 bases from V and 0 bases from J, with 8 bases between.

This clonotype was seen ten or more times. The V and J genes are TRBV28 and TRBJ2-7, with 8 positions matching TRBD1. Germline CDR1 and CDR2: MDHEN and SYDVKM. With 8 bases clipped from V and 3 bases from J, the junction kept 12 bases outside the gene matches. The length of the CDR3 is 15 residues. CDR3 DNA: TGTGCCAGCTCCCCCGGGACAGGAGGGATCTACGAGCAGTACTTC. It encodes CASSPGTGGIYEQYF.